Listed below are T cell receptor beta chains from one sample, sequenced in a study of blood T cell repertoires in COVID-19. Profiling relied on immunoSEQ multiplex PCR, and the TCRdb table lists in-frame clones only, not all of them. The table lists about 100,000 clones, roughly 92% of them singletons. Sequencing input: peripheral blood. The receptors derive from an older man with acute or convalescent COVID-19. The conserved cysteine and the conserved F or W are not part of the CDR3 here. Clone sizes are given selectively: once, few, many, or a class where the clone is expanded.

>NA|TRBV6-5
ASSYAGGPDSYEQY
>few|TRBV7-2
ASSKDSLNTEAF
>NA|TRBV12-3/TRBV12-4
ASSRGGANTIY
>NA|TRBV7-9
ASSLGRTGNTEAF
>NA|TRBV7-9
ASSPWTGGVTGELF
>NA|TRBV11-3
ASSVTRRYQETQY
>NA|TRBV3-1/TRBV3-2
ASSLSGVEKLF
>NA|TRBV30
AWSVRGGSSYNSPLH
>NA|TRBV9
ASSKQGVAEAF
>NA|TRBV11-2
ASSLDHWGTGLYEQY
>NA|TRBV7-2
ASSSDWTGELF
>once|TRBV7-3
ASSLKAGGEVNSPLH
>NA|TRBV2
ASKPGQGRRANNSPLH
>once|TRBV29-1
SALQDGYT
>NA|TRBV3-1/TRBV3-2
ASSQGGYGYT
>once|TRBV7-8
ASSLGQSSPLH
>NA|TRBV21-1
ASSIQGTSYGYT
>NA|TRBV29-1
SVVRDSGNTIY
>NA|TRBV27
ASTQGGTYNEQF
>NA|TRBV6-5
ASATGGSNQPQH
>few|TRBV18
ASSPRETGNTEAF
>NA|TRBV30
AWTFGQAMDQY
>NA|TRBV28
ASSLYGQGFNSPLH
>NA|TRBV12-3/TRBV12-4
ASRGTSTNIQY
>NA|TRBV18
ASSPPSGRRNEQF
>once|TRBV7-9
ASSLAGGRNQPQH
>NA|TRBV6-1
ASSEGAANTEAF
>once|TRBV7-9
ASSPLMNTEAF
>NA|TRBV7-2
ASSLIAQSSGNTIY
>NA|TRBV7-8
ASSSWTGRTEAF
>NA|TRBV5-1
ASSWGQGPYEQY
>NA|TRBV3-1/TRBV3-2
ASSQAVGNQPQH
>NA|TRBV23-1
ASSPLTGAALQETQY
>NA|TRBV9
ASSFTANTEAF
>few|TRBV5-8
ASSLAGLADSYNEQF
>few|TRBV6-5
ASSLNKNTEAF
>NA|TRBV7-2
ASSLFPGAGNSPLH
>NA|TRBV11-2
ASSGGTGGFQPQH
>NA|TRBV9
ASSAPHRQIDTGELF
>NA|TRBV10-3
AISAGTPVYEQY
>NA|TRBV9
ASSTPGLAGADTQY
>NA|TRBV2
ASSRDRANYGYT
>NA|TRBV5-1
ASSLGTATNYGYT
>NA|TRBV5-1
ASKGDSGSSDTQY
>NA|TRBV24-1
ATRGWGGSTDTQY
>NA|TRBV27
ASSPPQGAEGQETQY
>NA|TRBV5-4
ASSLGGLNEQF
>NA|TRBV19
ASSWGPFSGNTIY
>few|TRBV5-5
ATSVQGVPFDTQY